The 14 T cell receptor beta chains given below trace back to one sample, sequenced in a study of neoadjuvant nivolumab and ipilimumab in lung cancer. Clones were sequenced by immunoSEQ multiplex PCR, and TCRdb holds only the in-frame ones, with some missing. Of 30,000 or so clones in the sample, roughly 90% were seen once. The sequencing here drew on peripheral blood, taken after neoadjuvant nivolumab, alone or with ipilimumab, at or shortly before surgery. All receptors derive from an adult with non-small cell lung cancer.

CDR3 region: CASSLGFRSTDTQYF. In DNA, the CDR3 is TGTGCCAGCAGCTTAGGGTTTCGAAGCACAGATACGCAGTATTTT. The chain links TRBV7-9 to TRBJ2-3; D gene ambiguous. This CDR3 is built from 15 residues. V lost 1 base to trimming and J lost 0 bases, with 8 bases between them. In germline, CDR1 is SEHNR, CDR2 FQNEAQ (reference sequence).

The chain links TRBV18 to TRBJ1-1; D possibly corresponds to TRBD1 (6 bases). With 0 bases removed from V and 4 bases from J, the gap between germline ends came to 9 bases. This CDR3 region has 14 residues. Germline lookup yields CDR1 KGHSH and CDR2 LQKENI. The CDR3 nucleotides read TGTGCCAGCTCACCACCCCTGGGGGCCACTGAAGCTTTCTTT. Translating gives CASSPPLGATEAFF.

This clone was seen just once. This chain uses TRBV9 with TRBJ2-6; D unresolved. Per germline, CDR1 SGDLS and CDR2 YYNGEE. The V gene lost 4 bases and the J gene lost 0 bases, with 5 bases spanning the gap. The CDR3 length is 14 residues. CDR3 sequence: CASSPYSGANVLTF. As DNA, the CDR3 is TGTGCCAGCAGCCCATACTCTGGGGCCAACGTCCTGACTTTC. Combining the CDR3 with reference TRBV9 and TRBJ2-6 gives the whole variable domain DSGVTQTPKHLITATGQRVTLRCSPRSGDLSVYWYQQSLDQGLQFLIQYYNGEERAKGNILERFSAQQFPDLHSELNLSSLELGDSALYFCASSPYSGANVLTFGAGSRLTVL.

The chain uses TRBV6-1 and TRBJ1-5; TRBD1 might be the D (5 bases). Looked up from germline, CDR1 is MNHNS and CDR2 is SASEGT. Deletions cut 3 bases from V and 7 bases from J, with 10 bases between. The CDR3 contains 13 residues. The CDR3 region is CASSDRARQPQHF. In DNA, the CDR3 is TGTGCCAGCAGTGACAGGGCTCGGCAGCCCCAGCATTTT.

The chain employs TRBV7-9 and TRBJ2-7; 9 nucleotides align to TRBD1. J lost 5 bases, V lost 4 bases, and 3 bases had no gene match. The V gene's germline CDR1 is SEHNR and CDR2 FQNEAQ (reference sequence). The CDR3 extends over 13 amino acids. The CDR3 spells CASSSGQGNEQYF. Here the CDR3 DNA reads TGTGCCAGCAGCTCGGGACAGGGAAACGAGCAGTACTTC.

The V and J genes are TRBV7-9 and TRBJ2-1; 7 bases agree with TRBD2. Trimming took 0 bases from V and 9 from J; bases not matched to a gene: 8. Looked up from germline, CDR1 is SEHNR and CDR2 is FQNEAQ (reference sequence). This CDR3 has 15 residues. The CDR3 coding sequence is TGTGCCAGCAGCTTAGCGGGAGGGCCAAGTTTTGAGCAGTTCTTC. Protein: CASSLAGGPSFEQFF.

There are a few counts of this clone. The rearrangement links TRBV7-3 to TRBJ2-5; D remains unclear. V lost 2 bases, J lost 5 bases, and 12 bases lay in between. CDR1 is SGHTA, CDR2 FQGTGA, per germline. This CDR3 is built from 14 residues. The CDR3 nucleotides read TGTGCCAGCAGCTTAGATGTCTTCGGGGAGACCCAGTACTTC. Translated: CASSLDVFGETQYF.

V usage is TRBV29-1 and J usage is TRBJ2-1, with TRBD1 matching 7 bases. Trimming took 8 bases from V and 12 from J; bases not matched to a gene: 16. CDR3 length: 13 amino acids. From germline, CDR1 is SQVTM and CDR2 ANQGSEA. The DNA of the CDR3 is TGCAGCCTTTCCGGGACAGATCTTCAACGGCAGTTCTTC. The encoded protein is CSLSGTDLQRQFF.

The CDR3 DNA reads TGTGCCAGTAGAAGTTTGGATCCCTTCGGGGAGCTGTTTTTT. Its translation: CASRSLDPFGELFF. This chain joins TRBV19 and TRBJ2-2; unclear D gene. Germline assignment: CDR1 LNHDA and CDR2 SQIVND (reference sequence). The CDR3 covers 14 residues. V dropped 6 bases and J dropped 7 bases, with 15 bases sitting between them.

The genes are TRBV5-4 and TRBJ2-5; 7 nucleotides agree with TRBD1. The CDR3 loop spans 15 amino acids. Per the germline V gene, CDR1 is SGHNT and CDR2 is YYREEE (reference sequence). With 4 bases clipped from V and 5 bases from J, the junction kept 11 bases outside the gene matches. The CDR3 sequence is CASSLPVRGQETQYF. In nucleotides, the CDR3 is TGTGCCAGCAGCCTTCCAGTGAGGGGGCAGGAGACCCAGTACTTC.

This clone was observed once. V gene TRBV18 combines with J gene TRBJ1-3, with 9 bases fitting TRBD1. Germline V lookup: CDR1 KGHSH, CDR2 LQKENI. The CDR3 is 14 residues long. The J segment lost 7 bases and the V segment lost 6 bases, leaving 7 bases of the junction unmatched. The CDR3 DNA reads as TGTGCCAGCTCTCCCCCGGGACAGGGTAACACCATATATTTT. This gives the protein CASSPPGQGNTIYF.

This sequence joins TRBV2 and TRBJ2-3; a weak D match, TRBD1 (5 bases). The V end was cut by 2 bases, the J end by 2 bases, with 11 bases between. The CDR3 contains 15 residues. Germline CDR1 and CDR2: SNHLY and FYNNEI. Written as DNA, the CDR3 is TGTGCCAGCAGTGAACAGGGCCATTACACAGATACGCAGTATTTT. Amino acid sequence: CASSEQGHYTDTQYF.

This chain connects TRBV2 to TRBJ2-3; D is perhaps TRBD2 (5 bases). CDR3 length: 14 residues. In germline, CDR1 is SNHLY, CDR2 FYNNEI. The germline V and J ends were trimmed by 3 bases and 4 bases, with 11 bases remaining between them. For the CDR3, the DNA is TGTGCCAGCAGTGATACTAGTTACCCAGATACGCAGTATTTT. This encodes CASSDTSYPDTQYF. Filled out from reference TRBV2 and TRBJ2-3, the complete variable domain reads EPEVTQTPSHQVTQMGQEVILRCVPISNHLYFYWYRQILGQKVEFLVSFYNNEISEKSEIFDDQFSVERPDGSNFTLKIRSTKLEDSAMYFCASSDTSYPDTQYFGPGTRLTVL.

The J gene is TRBJ2-1, the V gene TRBV7-9; perhaps TRBD2 as D (6 bases). This CDR3 comprises 18 residues. Germline V gene lookup returns CDR1 SEHNR and CDR2 FQNEAQ (reference sequence). V lost 5 bases to trimming and J lost 4 bases, with 24 bases between them. CDR3 DNA sequence: TGTGCCAGCAGCCCACGGCGGGCGGGGACCGATTTTTACAATGAGCAGTTCTTC. It translates to CASSPRRAGTDFYNEQFF.